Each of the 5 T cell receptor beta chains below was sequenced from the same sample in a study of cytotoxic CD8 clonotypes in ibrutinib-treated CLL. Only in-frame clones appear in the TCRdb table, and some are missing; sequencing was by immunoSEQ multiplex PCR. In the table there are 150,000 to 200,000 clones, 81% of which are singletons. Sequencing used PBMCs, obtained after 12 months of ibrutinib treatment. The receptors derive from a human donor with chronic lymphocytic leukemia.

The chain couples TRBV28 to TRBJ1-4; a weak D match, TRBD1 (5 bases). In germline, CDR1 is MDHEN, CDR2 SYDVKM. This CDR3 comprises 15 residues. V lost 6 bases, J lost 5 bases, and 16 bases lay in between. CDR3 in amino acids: CASRVGQGGNEKLFF. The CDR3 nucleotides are TGTGCCAGCAGGGTCGGCCAGGGTGGGAATGAAAAACTGTTTTTT.

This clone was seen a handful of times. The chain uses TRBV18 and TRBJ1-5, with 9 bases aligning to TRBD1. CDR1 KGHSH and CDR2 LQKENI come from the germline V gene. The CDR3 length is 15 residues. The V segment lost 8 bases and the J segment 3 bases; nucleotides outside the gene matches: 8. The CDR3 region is CASVAGTGFNQPQHF. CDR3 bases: TGTGCCAGCGTTGCCGGGACAGGGTTCAATCAGCCCCAGCATTTT.

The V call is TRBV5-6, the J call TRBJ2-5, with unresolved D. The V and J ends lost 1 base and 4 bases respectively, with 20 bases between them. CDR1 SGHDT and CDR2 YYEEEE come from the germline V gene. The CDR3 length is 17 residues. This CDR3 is CASSLLSWGKPTETQYF. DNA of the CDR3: TGTGCCAGCAGCTTGTTGTCTTGGGGAAAACCTACAGAGACCCAGTACTTC.

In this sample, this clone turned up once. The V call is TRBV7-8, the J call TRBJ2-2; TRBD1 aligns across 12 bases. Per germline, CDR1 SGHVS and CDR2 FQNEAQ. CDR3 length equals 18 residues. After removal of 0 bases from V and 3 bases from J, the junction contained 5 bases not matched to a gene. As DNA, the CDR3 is TGTGCCAGCAGCTTAGCTCGGGGGACAGGGGGCTACACCGGGGAGCTGTTTTTT. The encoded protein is CASSLARGTGGYTGELFF.

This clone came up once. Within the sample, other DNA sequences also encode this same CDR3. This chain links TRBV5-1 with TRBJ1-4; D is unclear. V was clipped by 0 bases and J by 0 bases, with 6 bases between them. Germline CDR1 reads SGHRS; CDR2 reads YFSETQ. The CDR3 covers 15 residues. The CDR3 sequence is CASSLGGSTNEKLFF. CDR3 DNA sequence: TGCGCCAGCAGCTTGGGGGGATCAACTAATGAAAAACTGTTTTTT.